Listed below are T cell receptor beta chains from one sample, sequenced in a study of identical twins' blood T cells. MiXCR was run by TCRdb on the 5' RACE reads, yielding one entry per CDR3 protein. The sample yields 300,000 to 400,000 distinct CDR3 sequences, 25% to 35% seen once. The sequencing sample was made of PBMCs. All receptors come from a woman aged 18-50 years in good health. Both conserved end residues are part of each CDR3. A D gene is named only where the DNA matches it firmly. Size values are once, few and many counts, or a class for expanded clones, and some rows have none.

j_call clone_size v_call d_call cdr3_nt cdr3_aa
TRBJ2-3 - TRBV3-1 - TGTGCCAGCAGCCAAGATGCGGGAAATACGCAGTATTTT CASSQDAGNTQYF
TRBJ1-6 once TRBV7-9 - TGTGCCAGCAGCTTAGAACTGGGTTCGGGATCACCCCTCCACTTT CASSLELGSGSPLHF
TRBJ1-5 - TRBV2 TRBD1 TGTGCCAGCAGCCAACAAGGACAGGGCAATCAGCCCCAGCATTTT CASSQQGQGNQPQHF
TRBJ1-3 - TRBV9 - TGTGCCAGCAGCGTAGCGGGCGTTTGGGGAAACACCATATATTTT CASSVAGVWGNTIYF
TRBJ1-2 - TRBV6-6 - TGTGCCAGCAGTTATCCCGCGACCGGCTACACCTTC CASSYPATGYTF
TRBJ2-3 few TRBV7-2 - TGTGCCAGCAGCTTAGTGTCGGGAGATTTGGCGTATTTT CASSLVSGDLAYF
TRBJ1-1 few TRBV5-1 TRBD1 TGCGCCAGCAGCTCCACAGGGGTTGGGACTGAAGCTTTCTTT CASSSTGVGTEAFF
TRBJ1-1 - TRBV13 TRBD1 TGTGCCAGCGGCTTAGTCAGGGGGTGGTTGAACACTGAAGCTTTCTTT CASGLVRGWLNTEAFF
TRBJ2-7 - TRBV29-1 - TGCAGCGTGGCGGGACGCAGCTACGAGCAGTACTTC CSVAGRSYEQYF
TRBJ1-2 - TRBV7-3 - TGTGCCAGCAGCCGCGGAGGCGACTATGGCTACACCTTC CASSRGGDYGYTF
TRBJ2-1 - TRBV20-1 - TGCAGTGCTTGGACTCCTAATGAGCAGTTCTTC CSAWTPNEQFF
TRBJ2-2 many TRBV29-1 TRBD2 TGCAGCGTTGAGGAGCGGGATCCGAACACCGGGGAGCTGTTTTTT CSVEERDPNTGELFF
TRBJ2-5 - TRBV7-7 TRBD2 TGTGCTAGCAGCTTATCTACGACTAGCGGGGGAAAGACCCAGTACTTC CASSLSTTSGGKTQYF
TRBJ1-6 - TRBV7-9 - TGTGACAGCAGCTCAACATTCGAGGGGGGAGCAAATAATTCACCCCTCCACTTT CDSSSTFEGGANNSPLHF
TRBJ1-2 - TRBV7-9 - TGTGCCAGCAGCTCCAACGTTATGGAGTCGATCTATGGCTACACCTTC CASSSNVMESIYGYTF
TRBJ1-4 - TRBV28 TRBD1 TGTGCCAGCGGACTTACAGGGGCCGAAAAACTGTTCTTT CASGLTGAEKLFF
TRBJ2-5 few TRBV7-2 - TGTGCCAGCAGCACCCGGGACACCACCCAGTACTTC CASSTRDTTQYF
TRBJ1-1 - TRBV27 - TGTGCCAGCAGTCCCCTGGGGGTCGGCACTGAAGCTTTCTTT CASSPLGVGTEAFF
TRBJ1-1 few TRBV4-3 - TGCGCCAGCAGCCAAGATCGGGTTCGGATGAACACTGAAGCTTTCTTT CASSQDRVRMNTEAFF
TRBJ2-2 - TRBV10-3 TRBD1 TGTGCCATCAGTGAGGTGAACAGGGGGCCTTCCGGGGAGCTGTTTTTT CAISEVNRGPSGELFF
TRBJ2-2 few TRBV20-1 TRBD1 TGCAGTGCTAGATCCAGGACAGGTTCAACCGGGGAGCTGTTTTTT CSARSRTGSTGELFF
TRBJ2-2 - TRBV5-1 - TGCGCCAGCAGCTCCAGGGTCGGCGGGGAGCTGTTTTTT CASSSRVGGELFF
TRBJ2-2 - TRBV29-1 - TGCAGCGTAGTACAGCTGGGGGCGGTGAACACCGGGGAGCTGTTTTTT CSVVQLGAVNTGELFF
TRBJ1-3 - TRBV12-3/TRBV12-4 - TGTGCCAGCACCATTTATGGTAACACCATATATTTT CASTIYGNTIYF